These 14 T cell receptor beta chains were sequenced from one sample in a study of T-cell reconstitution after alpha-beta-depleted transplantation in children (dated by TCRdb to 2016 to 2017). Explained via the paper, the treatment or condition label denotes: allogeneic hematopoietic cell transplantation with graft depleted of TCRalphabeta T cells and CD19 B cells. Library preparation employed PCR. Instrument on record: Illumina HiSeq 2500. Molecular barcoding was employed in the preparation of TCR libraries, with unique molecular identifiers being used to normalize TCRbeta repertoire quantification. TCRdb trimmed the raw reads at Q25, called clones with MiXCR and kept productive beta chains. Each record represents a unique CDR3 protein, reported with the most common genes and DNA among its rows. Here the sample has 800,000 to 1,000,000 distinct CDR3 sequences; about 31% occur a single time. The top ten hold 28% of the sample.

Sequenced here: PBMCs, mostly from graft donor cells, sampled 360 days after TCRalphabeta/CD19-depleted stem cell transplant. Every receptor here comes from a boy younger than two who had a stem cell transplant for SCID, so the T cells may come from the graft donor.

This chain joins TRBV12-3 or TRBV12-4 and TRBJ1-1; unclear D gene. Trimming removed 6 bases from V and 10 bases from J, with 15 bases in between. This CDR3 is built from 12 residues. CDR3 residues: CASRAGAVGAFF. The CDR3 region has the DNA TGTGCCAGCAGGGCAGGAGCGGTTGGAGCTTTCTTT.

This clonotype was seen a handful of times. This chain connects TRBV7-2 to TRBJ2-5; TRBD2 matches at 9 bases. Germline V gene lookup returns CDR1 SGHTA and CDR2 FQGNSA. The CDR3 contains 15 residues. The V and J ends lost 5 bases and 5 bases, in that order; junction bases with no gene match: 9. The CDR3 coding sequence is TGTGCCAGCAGCGCCCAGCGGGGGGTAATGGAGACCCAGTACTTC. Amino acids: CASSAQRGVMETQYF.

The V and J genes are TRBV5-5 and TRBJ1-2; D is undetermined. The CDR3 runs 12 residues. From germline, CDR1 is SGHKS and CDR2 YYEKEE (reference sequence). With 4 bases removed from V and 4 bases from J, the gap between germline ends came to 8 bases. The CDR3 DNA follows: TGTGCCAGCAGCCCGAATTCCTATGGCTACACCTTC. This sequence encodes CASSPNSYGYTF.

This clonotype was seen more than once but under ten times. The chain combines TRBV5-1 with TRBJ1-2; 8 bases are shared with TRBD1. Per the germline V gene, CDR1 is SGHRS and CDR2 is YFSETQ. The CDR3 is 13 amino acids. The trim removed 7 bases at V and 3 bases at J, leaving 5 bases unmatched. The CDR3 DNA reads TGCGCCAGCCGGAAGGGACAGGACTATGGCTACACCTTC. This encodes CASRKGQDYGYTF.

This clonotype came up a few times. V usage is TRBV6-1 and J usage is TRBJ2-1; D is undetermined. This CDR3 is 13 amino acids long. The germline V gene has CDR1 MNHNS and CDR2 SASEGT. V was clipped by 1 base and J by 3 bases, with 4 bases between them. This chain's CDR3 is CASSEGHYNEQFF. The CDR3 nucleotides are TGTGCCAGCAGTGAAGGGCACTACAATGAGCAGTTCTTC.

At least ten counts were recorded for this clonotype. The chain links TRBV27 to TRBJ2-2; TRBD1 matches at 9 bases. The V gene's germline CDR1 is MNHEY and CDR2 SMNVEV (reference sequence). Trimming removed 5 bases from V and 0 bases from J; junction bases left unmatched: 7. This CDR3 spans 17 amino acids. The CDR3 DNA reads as TGTGCCAGCAGTACCGGACAGGGGAGCGCGAACACCGGGGAGCTGTTTTTT. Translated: CASSTGQGSANTGELFF.

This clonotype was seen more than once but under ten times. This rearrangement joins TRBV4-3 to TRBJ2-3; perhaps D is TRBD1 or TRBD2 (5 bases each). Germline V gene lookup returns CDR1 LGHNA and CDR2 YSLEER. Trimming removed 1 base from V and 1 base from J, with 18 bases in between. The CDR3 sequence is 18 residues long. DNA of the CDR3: TGCGCCAGCAGCCAAGTTCCCCGATGGGGGAGAGGCACAGATACGCAGTATTTT. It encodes CASSQVPRWGRGTDTQYF.

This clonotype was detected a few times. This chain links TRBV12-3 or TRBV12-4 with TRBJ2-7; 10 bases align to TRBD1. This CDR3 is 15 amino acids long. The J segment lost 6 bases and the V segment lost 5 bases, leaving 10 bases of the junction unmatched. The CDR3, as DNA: TGTGCCAGCAGTCATCTCCGGGACAGGGGAAGCGAGCAGTACTTC. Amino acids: CASSHLRDRGSEQYF.

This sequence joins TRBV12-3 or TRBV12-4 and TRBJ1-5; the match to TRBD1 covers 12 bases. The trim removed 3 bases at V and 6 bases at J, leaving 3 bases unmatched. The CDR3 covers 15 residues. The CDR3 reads CASSFGTGGGQPQHF. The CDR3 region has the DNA TGTGCCAGCAGTTTTGGGACAGGGGGCGGTCAGCCCCAGCATTTT.

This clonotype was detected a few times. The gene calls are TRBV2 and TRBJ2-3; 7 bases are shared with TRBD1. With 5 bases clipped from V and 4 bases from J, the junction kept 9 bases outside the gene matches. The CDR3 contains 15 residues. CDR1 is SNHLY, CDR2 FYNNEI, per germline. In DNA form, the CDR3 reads TGTGCCAGCAGTCCTGACAGGGCAATGGCAGATACGCAGTATTTT. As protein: CASSPDRAMADTQYF.

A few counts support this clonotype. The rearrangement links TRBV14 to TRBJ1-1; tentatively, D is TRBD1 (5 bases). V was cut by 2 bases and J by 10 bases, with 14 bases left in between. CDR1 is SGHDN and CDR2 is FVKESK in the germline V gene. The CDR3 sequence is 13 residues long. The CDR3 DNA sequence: TGTGCCAGCAGCCAAAGAGTCCGGGGCCGAGCTTTCTTT. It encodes CASSQRVRGRAFF. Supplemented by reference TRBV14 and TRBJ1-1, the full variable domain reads EAGVTQFPSHSVIEKGQTVTLRCDPISGHDNLYWYRRVMGKEIKFLLHFVKESKQDESGMPNNRFLAERTGGTYSTLKVQPAELEDSGVYFCASSQRVRGRAFFGQGTRLTVV.

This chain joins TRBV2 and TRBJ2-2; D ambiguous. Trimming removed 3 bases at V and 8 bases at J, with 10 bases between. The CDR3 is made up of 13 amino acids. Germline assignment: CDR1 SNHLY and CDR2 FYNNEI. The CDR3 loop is CASSDYLAGELFF. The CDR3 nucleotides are TGTGCCAGCAGTGATTACTTGGCGGGGGAGCTGTTTTTT.

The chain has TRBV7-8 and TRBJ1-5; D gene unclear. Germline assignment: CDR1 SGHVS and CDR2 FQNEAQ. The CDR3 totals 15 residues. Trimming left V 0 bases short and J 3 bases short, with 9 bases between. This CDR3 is CASSLAEAYNQPQHF. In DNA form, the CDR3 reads TGTGCCAGCAGCTTAGCAGAGGCCTACAATCAGCCCCAGCATTTT.

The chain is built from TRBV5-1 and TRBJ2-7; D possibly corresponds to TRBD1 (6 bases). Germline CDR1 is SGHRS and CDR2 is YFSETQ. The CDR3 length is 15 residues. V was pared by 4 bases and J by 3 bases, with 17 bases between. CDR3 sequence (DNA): TGCGCCAGCAGCAAAGAACCCGGGGACAACTACGAGCAGTACTTC. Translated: CASSKEPGDNYEQYF.